This T cell receptor beta chain comes out of a study of CD8 T cells in Susac syndrome. The germline gives CDR1 MDHEN, CDR2 SYDVKM. Trimming cost V 5 bases and J 5 bases, with 19 bases left between them. This CDR3 is 15 amino acids long. This clonotype is a singleton in its sample. When the RNA was reverse transcribed, random hexamers were used with an input of roughly 0.45 to 1 ug. Amplification of TCR beta CDR3 used immunoSEQ multiplex PCR across 54 Vbeta and 13 Jbeta. A single record per CDR3 protein comes from TCRdb applying MiXCR to the immunoSEQ multiplex PCR reads. Of about 24,000 distinct CDR3 sequences in the sample, 93% were seen once.

The chain employs TRBV28 and TRBJ2-7, with D possibly being TRBD1 (7 bases). Source material: CD8+ T cells from PBMCs. This TCR was recovered from a human donor with Susac syndrome. CDR3 DNA: TGTGCCAGCAGTCCGGGGGACAGAATACGAAACGAGCAGTACTTC. Its protein product is CASSPGDRIRNEQYF.